The source of this T cell receptor beta chain is a study of breast tumors, draining lymph nodes, adjacent tissues. The lymph nodes were axillary draining lymph nodes from breast cancer patients. General observations from the study: The data were judged consistent with most tumor T cells coming from lymph node and expanding in tumor. That most tumor T cells come from lymph nodes remained unproven. Luminal-like breast cancer showed significantly higher tumor–nontumor repertoire similarity than basal-like.

One entry per CDR3 protein results from TCRdb running MiXCR on the multiplex PCR reads. The sample records roughly 120,000 distinct CDR3 sequences, 15% to 20% being singletons. This clonotype occurred many times. As yet, its antigen is unknown. The CDR3 length is 13 residues. After removal of 4 bases from V and 3 bases from J, the junction contained 3 bases not matched to a gene. In germline, CDR1 is SGHNT, CDR2 YYREEE (reference sequence). This clonotype was sampled from a female donor with breast cancer. Some clones in this sample may be carry-over from other donors' samples. Sample: axillary lymph node tissue. V and J are TRBV5-4 and TRBJ2-5; 7 bases map to TRBD2. The CDR3 protein is CASSGSGEETQYF. CDR3 DNA: TGTGCCAGCAGCGGGAGCGGGGAAGAGACCCAGTACTTC.